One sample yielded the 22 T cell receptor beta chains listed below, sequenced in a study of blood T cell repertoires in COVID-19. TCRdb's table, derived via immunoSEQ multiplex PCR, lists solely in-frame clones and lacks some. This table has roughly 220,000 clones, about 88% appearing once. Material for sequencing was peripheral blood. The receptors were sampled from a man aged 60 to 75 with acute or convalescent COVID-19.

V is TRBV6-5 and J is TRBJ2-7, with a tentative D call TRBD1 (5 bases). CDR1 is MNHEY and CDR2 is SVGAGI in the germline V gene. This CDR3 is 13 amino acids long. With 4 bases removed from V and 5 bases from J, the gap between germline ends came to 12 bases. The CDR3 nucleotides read TGTGCCAGCAGTTCTTGGACATTGGACGAGCAGTACTTC. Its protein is CASSSWTLDEQYF.

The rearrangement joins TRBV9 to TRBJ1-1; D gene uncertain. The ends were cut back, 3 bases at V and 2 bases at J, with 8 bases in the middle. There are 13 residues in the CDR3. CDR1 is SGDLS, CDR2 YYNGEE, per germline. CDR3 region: CASSETPNTEAFF. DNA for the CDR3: TGTGCCAGCAGCGAGACACCAAACACTGAAGCTTTCTTT.

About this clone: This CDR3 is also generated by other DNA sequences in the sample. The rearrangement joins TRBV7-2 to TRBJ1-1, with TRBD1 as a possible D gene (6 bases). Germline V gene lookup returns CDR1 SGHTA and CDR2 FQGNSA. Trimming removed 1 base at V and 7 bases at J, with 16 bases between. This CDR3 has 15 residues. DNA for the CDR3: TGTGCCAGCAGCTTAGGTGGGGGCGGGCCTCATGAAGCTTTCTTT. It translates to CASSLGGGGPHEAFF.

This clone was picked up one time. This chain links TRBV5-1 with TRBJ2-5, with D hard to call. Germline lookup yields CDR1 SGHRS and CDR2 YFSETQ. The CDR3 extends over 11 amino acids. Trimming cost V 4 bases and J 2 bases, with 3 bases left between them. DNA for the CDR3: TGCGCCAGCAGCATACAAGAGACCCAGTACTTC. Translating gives CASSIQETQYF.

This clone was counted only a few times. CDR3 sequence: CATRGQGAGLEAFF. The CDR3 DNA follows: TGTGCCACCCGGGGACAGGGGGCCGGCCTTGAAGCTTTCTTT. V gene TRBV6-5 combines with J gene TRBJ1-1; TRBD1 agrees at 12 bases. J was trimmed by 7 bases and V by 10 bases; bases with no gene match: 10. CDR3 length equals 14 residues. The germline CDR1 and CDR2 sequences are MNHEY and SVGAGI.

CDR3 in DNA: TGCAGCGTTCGGGACAGGGTACCTGGCTACACCTTC. It is translated as CSVRDRVPGYTF. This sequence joins TRBV29-1 and TRBJ1-2; TRBD1 agrees at 9 bases. CDR3 length equals 12 residues. Unmatched junction bases numbered 5, after V lost 5 bases and J lost 7 bases. CDR1 SQVTM and CDR2 ANQGSEA come from the germline V gene.

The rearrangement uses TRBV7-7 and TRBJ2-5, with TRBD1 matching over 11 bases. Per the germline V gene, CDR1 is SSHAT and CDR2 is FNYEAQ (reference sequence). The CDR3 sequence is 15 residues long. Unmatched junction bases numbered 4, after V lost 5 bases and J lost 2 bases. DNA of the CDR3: TGTGCCAGCAGCCTAGGGACAGGGGGTCAAGAGACCCAGTACTTC. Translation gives CASSLGTGGQETQYF. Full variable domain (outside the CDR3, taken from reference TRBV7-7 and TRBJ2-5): GAGVSQSPRYKVTKRGQDVTLRCDPISSHATLYWYQQALGQGPEFLTYFNYEAQPDKSGLPSDRFSAERPEGSISTLTIQRTEQRDSAMYRCASSLGTGGQETQYFGPGTRLLVL.

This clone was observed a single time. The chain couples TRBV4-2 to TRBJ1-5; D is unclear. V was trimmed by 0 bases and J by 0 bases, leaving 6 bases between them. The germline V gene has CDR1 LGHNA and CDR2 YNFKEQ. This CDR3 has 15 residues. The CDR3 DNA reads TGTGCCAGCAGCCAAGACCCCAATAGCAATCAGCCCCAGCATTTT. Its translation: CASSQDPNSNQPQHF.

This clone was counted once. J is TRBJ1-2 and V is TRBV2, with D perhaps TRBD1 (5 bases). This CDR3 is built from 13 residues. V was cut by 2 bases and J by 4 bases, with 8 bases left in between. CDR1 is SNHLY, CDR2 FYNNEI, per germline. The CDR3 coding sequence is TGTGCCAGCAGTGAACTTGGGGCCTATGGCTACACCTTC. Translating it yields CASSELGAYGYTF. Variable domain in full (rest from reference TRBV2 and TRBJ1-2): EPEVTQTPSHQVTQMGQEVILRCVPISNHLYFYWYRQILGQKVEFLVSFYNNEISEKSEIFDDQFSVERPDGSNFTLKIRSTKLEDSAMYFCASSELGAYGYTFGSGTRLTVV.

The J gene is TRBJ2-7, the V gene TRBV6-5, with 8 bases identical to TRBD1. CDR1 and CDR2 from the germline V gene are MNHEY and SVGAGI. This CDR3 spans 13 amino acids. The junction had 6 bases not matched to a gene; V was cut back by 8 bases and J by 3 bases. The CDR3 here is CASRDRSIYEQYF. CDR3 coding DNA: TGTGCCAGCCGGGACAGGTCTATCTACGAGCAGTACTTC.

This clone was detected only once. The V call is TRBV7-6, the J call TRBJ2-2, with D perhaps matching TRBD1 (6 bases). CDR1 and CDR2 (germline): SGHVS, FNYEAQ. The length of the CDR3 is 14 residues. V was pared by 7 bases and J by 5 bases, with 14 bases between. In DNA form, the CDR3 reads TGTGCCAGCACCCAAGCAAGGGGGACCGGGGAGCTGTTTTTT. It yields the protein CASTQARGTGELFF.

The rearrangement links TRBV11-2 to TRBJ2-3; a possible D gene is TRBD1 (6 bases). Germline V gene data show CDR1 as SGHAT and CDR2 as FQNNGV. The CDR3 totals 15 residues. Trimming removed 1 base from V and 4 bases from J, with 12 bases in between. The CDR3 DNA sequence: TGTGCCAGCAGCTTAGCAATGGGGGCGGCAGATACGCAGTATTTT. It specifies CASSLAMGAADTQYF. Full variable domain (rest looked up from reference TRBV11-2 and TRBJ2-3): EAGVAQSPRYKIIEKRQSVAFWCNPISGHATLYWYQQILGQGPKLLIQFQNNGVVDDSQLPKDRFSAERLKGVDSTLKIQPAKLEDSAVYLCASSLAMGAADTQYFGPGTRLTVL.

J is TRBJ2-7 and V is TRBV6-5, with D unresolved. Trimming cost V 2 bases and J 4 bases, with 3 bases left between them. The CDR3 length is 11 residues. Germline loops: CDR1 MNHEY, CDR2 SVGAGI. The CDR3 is CASSYLYEQYF. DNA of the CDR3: TGTGCCAGCAGTTACCTGTACGAGCAGTACTTC.

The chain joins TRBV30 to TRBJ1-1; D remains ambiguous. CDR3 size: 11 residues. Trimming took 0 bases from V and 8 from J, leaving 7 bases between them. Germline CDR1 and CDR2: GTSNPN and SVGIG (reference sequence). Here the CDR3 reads CAWSVSVEAFF. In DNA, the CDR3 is TGTGCCTGGAGTGTTTCCGTCGAAGCTTTCTTT.

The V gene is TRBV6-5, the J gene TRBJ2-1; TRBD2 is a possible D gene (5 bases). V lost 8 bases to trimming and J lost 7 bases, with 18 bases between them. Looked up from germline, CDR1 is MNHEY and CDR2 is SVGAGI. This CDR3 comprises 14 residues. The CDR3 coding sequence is TGTGCCAGCGTGGTGGTCGGGGTAGCAAATGAGCAGTTCTTC. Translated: CASVVVGVANEQFF.

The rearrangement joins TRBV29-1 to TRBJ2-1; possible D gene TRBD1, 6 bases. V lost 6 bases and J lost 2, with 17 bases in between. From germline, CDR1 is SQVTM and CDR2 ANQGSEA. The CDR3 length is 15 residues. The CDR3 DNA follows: TGCAGCGTCGAGCAGGGGAAGGGAGCCTACAATGAGCAGTTCTTC. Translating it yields CSVEQGKGAYNEQFF.

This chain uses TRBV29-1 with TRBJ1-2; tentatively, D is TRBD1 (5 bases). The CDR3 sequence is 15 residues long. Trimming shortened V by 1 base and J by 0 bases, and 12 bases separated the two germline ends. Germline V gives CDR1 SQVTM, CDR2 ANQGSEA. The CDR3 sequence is CSVEGSQTANYGYTF. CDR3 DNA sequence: TGCAGCGTTGAAGGCAGCCAGACAGCTAACTATGGCTACACCTTC.

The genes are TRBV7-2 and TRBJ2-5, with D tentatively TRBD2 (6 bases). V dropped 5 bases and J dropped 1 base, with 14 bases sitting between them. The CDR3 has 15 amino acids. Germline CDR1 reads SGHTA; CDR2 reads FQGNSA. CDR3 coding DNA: TGTGCCAGCAGCGGGACTCCGTGGGTCCAAGAGACCCAGTACTTC. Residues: CASSGTPWVQETQYF.

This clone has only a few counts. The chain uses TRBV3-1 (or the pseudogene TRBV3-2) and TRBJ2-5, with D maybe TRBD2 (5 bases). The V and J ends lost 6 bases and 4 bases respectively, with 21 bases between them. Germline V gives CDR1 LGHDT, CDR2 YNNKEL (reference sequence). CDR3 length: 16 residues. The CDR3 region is CASRSTWAGERETQYF. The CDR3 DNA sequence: TGTGCCAGCAGGTCCACCTGGGCTGGGGAGAGAGAGACCCAGTACTTC.

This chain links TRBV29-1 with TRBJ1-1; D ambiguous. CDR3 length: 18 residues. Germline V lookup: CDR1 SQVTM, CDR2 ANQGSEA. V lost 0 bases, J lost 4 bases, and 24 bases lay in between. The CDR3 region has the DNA TGCAGCGTTGAAGATCCATTAATAATGGGAGCGACGAGCACTGAAGCTTTCTTT. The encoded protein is CSVEDPLIMGATSTEAFF.

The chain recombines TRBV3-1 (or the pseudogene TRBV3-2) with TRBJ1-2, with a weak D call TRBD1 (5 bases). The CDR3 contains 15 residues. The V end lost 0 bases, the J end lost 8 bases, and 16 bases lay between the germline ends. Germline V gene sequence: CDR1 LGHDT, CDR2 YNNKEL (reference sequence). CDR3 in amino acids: CASSQDIRVVGGYTF. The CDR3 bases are TGTGCCAGCAGCCAAGATATCAGGGTAGTGGGGGGCTACACCTTC.

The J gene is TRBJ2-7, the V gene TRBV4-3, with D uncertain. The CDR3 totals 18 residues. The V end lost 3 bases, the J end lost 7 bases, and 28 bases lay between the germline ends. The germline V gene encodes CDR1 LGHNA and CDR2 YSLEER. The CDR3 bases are TGCGCCAGCAGCCATATGTGGGTAGAGGCAGTAGGTCCTTATGAGCAGTACTTC. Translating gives CASSHMWVEAVGPYEQYF.